This T cell receptor beta chain comes out of a study of blood T cell dynamics during melanoma immunotherapy. The overall study: Patients with metastatic melanoma got pembrolizumab or nivolumab-ipilimumab as first-line care.

Time point meaning: week 3, after first cycle of checkpoint inhibitor. Response was assessed by RECIST 1.1 at 12 weeks, except a couple of rapid progressors. Study observations and caveats: Cell-free DNA CDR3 sequences most resembled the immune-effector CD8+ subset, which was also most clonal. The study could not tell melanoma-specific clones from general immune activation.

The assay was immunoSEQ multiplex PCR, and TCRdb's table has in-frame clones only and misses some. The table has under 15,000 clones, about 93% seen once. As concerns this clone: Antigen: not known.

Trimming pared 3 bases from V and 0 bases from J, leaving 15 bases between. The germline CDR1 and CDR2 sequences are SNHLY and FYNNEI. This CDR3 has 17 amino acids. The TCR originated in a human donor with melanoma. Here the sequenced sample was effector memory CD8+ T cells from blood, taken from a patient treated with checkpoint blockade. The V gene is TRBV2, the J gene TRBJ2-4; D is uncertain. The DNA for the CDR3 is TGTGCCAGCAGTGAGGTACGAAGGGAAACAGCCAAAAACATTCAGTACTTC. Amino acids: CASSEVRRETAKNIQYF. Using reference TRBV2 and TRBJ2-4 for the parts outside the CDR3, the full variable domain is EPEVTQTPSHQVTQMGQEVILRCVPISNHLYFYWYRQILGQKVEFLVSFYNNEISEKSEIFDDQFSVERPDGSNFTLKIRSTKLEDSAMYFCASSEVRRETAKNIQYFGAGTRLSVL.